This T cell receptor beta chain was observed in a study of T cell repertoires in cytomegalovirus infection (dated by TCRdb to between 2018 and 2021). About the investigation overall: Peptide stimulations targeted recently identified HLA-C-restricted CMV epitopes, whose presentation resists viral immunomodulation, together with well-studied HLA-B-restricted epitopes. The HLA type of each donor mattered for the analysis, because public TCR beta signatures pointed to carriage of CMV infection along with the matching HLA type. General conclusions and limits of the study: Carriers of CMV infection plus the relevant HLA type were discriminated by the cumulative frequency of public TCR beta family members in the study cohort and in an independent approximately 340-donor cohort. The ex vivo response was dominated by HLA-C-restricted CMV-specific TCR beta clonotypes, which also provided the single most frequent clonotype in two of eight donors.

Trimming accounts for 0 bases at V and 7 bases at J, while the number of junction bases matched to no gene is 12. The CDR3 runs 16 amino acids, cysteine and phenylalanine included. Only the CDR3 portion is preserved as DNA: 48 bases, with reading frame beginning at the first base. As encoded in the germline V gene, CDR1 is MNHEY while CDR2 is SVGAGI. Sequencing was carried out with an Illumina HiSeq 1500. The public reads were reanalyzed by TCRdb: fastp trimming at Q25, MiXCR alignment, in-frame beta chains only. A single entry per CDR3 protein holds the most common genes and DNA from its merged rows. In this sample the table shows hundreds of thousands of distinct CDR3 sequences, about two fifths of which occur a single time. Jointly, the top ten make up about 45% of the sample. A word on this clonotype: Its recognized antigen is unknown. The input lacks base qualities; no much larger clone sits a single base away.

This sample's treatment or condition label indicates: in vitro stimulation with specific CMV peptide epitopes to enrich CMV-specific T cells. This specimen consisted of cultured PBMCs, obtained from culture after CMV antigen stimulation. This chain joins TRBV6-5 to TRBJ2-7, with TRBD2 matching 7 junction bases. This clonotype was sampled from a human donor in good health (CMV status not recorded). Some clones in this sample may be carry-over from other donors' samples. DNA sequence: TGTGCCAGCAGTTACTCGAGTCGGGAGGATTCTCTGGAGCAGTACTTC. Translated, it gives CASSYSSREDSLEQYF.